This T cell receptor (beta chain) was found in a study of blood T cells in healthy people across ages. V was shortened by 7 bases and J by 2 bases, with 8 bases between the two germline ends. This CDR3 comprises 12 residues. Germline V gene lookup returns CDR1 SQVTM and CDR2 ANQGSEA. Next came a second PCR, run for roughly 6 to 11 cycles, which used a sample-barcoded 5' primer along with a J-beta primer mix. MiXCR was run by TCRdb on the 5' RACE reads, yielding one entry per CDR3 protein. The sample lists approximately 670,000 distinct CDR3 sequences, about 43% occurring once. Total RNA amounts of at least 6 micrograms were extracted per sample.

The sequencing sample was made of blood. The rearrangement links TRBV29-1 to TRBJ2-2; D is ambiguous. This TCR was recovered from a man older than 75 in good health. This chain's CDR3 is CSGARNTGELFF. The CDR3 nucleotides read TGCAGCGGTGCAAGAAACACCGGGGAGCTGTTTTTT.